Sequencing of this T cell receptor (beta chain) was carried out in a study of cytomegalovirus exposure and HLA in healthy donors. Study as a whole: Findings of an earlier analysis included about 100 million unique TCR beta sequences from 190 million or so T cells. Findings of the study overall: Excluded were some V segments that proved indistinguishable, including TRBV6-2 and TRBV6-3.

Germline V gene lookup returns CDR1 SGHKS and CDR2 YYEKEE (reference sequence). V shed 7 bases, J shed 3 bases, and the junction held 11 bases outside the gene matches. The CDR3 is made up of 18 amino acids. Participants comprised healthy donors of bone marrow. This clone was counted a few times. Its antigen is still unknown. The PCR had 60 Vbeta and 13 Jbeta primers. TCRdb keeps only in-frame clones here, not all; method: immunoSEQ multiplex PCR. The sample shows more than 75,000 clones, around 70% of them seen only once. The sample taken for sequencing was PBMCs. This sequence originates from a woman between 50 and 59 years old in good health and CMV-seropositive. V is TRBV5-5 and J is TRBJ2-1; 15 nucleotides match TRBD2. CDR3 protein: CASRRGLAGGRDYNEQFF. As DNA, the CDR3 is TGTGCCAGCCGCCGGGGACTAGCGGGAGGTAGGGACTACAATGAGCAGTTCTTC.